This TCR beta chain was obtained from a study of T cells in Graves' hyperthyroidism and ophthalmopathy. The CDR3 length is 14 residues. V lost 6 bases, J lost 4 bases, and 17 bases lay in between. Per germline, CDR1 DFQATT and CDR2 SNEGSKA (reference sequence). Amplification yielded TCR beta CDR3 regions, with RNA transcripts as the source. The HTBI primer set served for first-round RT-PCR of the TCR CDR3. TCRdb itself ran the multiplex PCR reads through MiXCR, one entry per CDR3 protein. The sample lists a few hundred thousand distinct CDR3 sequences, roughly 15% occurring once. On this clonotype itself: A much larger clone differs from this one at a single base, so this may be a read error.

The rearrangement links TRBV20-1 to TRBJ2-3; D call uncertain. The material sequenced was blood. This clonotype was sampled from a woman aged 55-70 years with Graves' ophthalmopathy. The CDR3 DNA follows: TGCAGTGCGCTAACTGGCATGTTGTCAGATACGCAGTATTTT. Amino acids: CSALTGMLSDTQYF.